Listed below are T cell receptor beta chains from one sample, sequenced in a study of blood T cell repertoires in COVID-19. The method was immunoSEQ multiplex PCR; TCRdb's version includes in-frame clones alone and lacks a portion of them. The sample includes approximately 140,000 clones, over 65% of them seen just once. The material sequenced was peripheral blood. The receptors derive from a man between 70 and 80 years old with acute or convalescent COVID-19. Each CDR3 is given without its conserved first and last residue.

V: TRBV5-4
J: TRBJ2-1
CDR3: ASSLLLAGGGTYNEQF

V: TRBV6-5
J: TRBJ1-2
CDR3: ASSYSSSQGAGGYT

V: TRBV6-5
J: TRBJ1-5
CDR3: ASSYRGGGNQPQH

V: TRBV7-3
J: TRBJ2-1
CDR3: ASSRAGGLYNEQF

V: TRBV19
J: TRBJ2-2
CDR3: ASSGVETGRGELF

V: TRBV11-2
J: TRBJ2-1
CDR3: ASSLGTGGFYNEQF

V: TRBV27
J: TRBJ1-6
CDR3: ASSFAAGDSPLH

V: TRBV3-1/TRBV3-2
J: TRBJ2-1
CDR3: ASSQARGGEQF

V: TRBV4-2
J: TRBJ1-5
CDR3: ASSQQGNQPQH

V: TRBV7-9
J: TRBJ2-5
CDR3: ASSWPGTSGGETQY

V: TRBV6-6
J: TRBJ2-2
CDR3: ASSPPGQGRTGELF

V: TRBV28
J: TRBJ1-1
CDR3: AGRDRGRTEAF

V: TRBV6-4
J: TRBJ2-3
CDR3: ASSDSGLATDTQY

V: TRBV7-9
J: TRBJ2-7
CDR3: ASSLAGGSYEQY

V: TRBV5-1
J: TRBJ1-1
CDR3: ASSAPTGGKGNTEAF

V: TRBV6-2/TRBV6-3
J: TRBJ2-4
CDR3: ASSYGGTGQNIQY

V: TRBV5-1
J: TRBJ1-2
CDR3: ASSPGTGHYGYT

V: TRBV3-1/TRBV3-2
J: TRBJ2-3
CDR3: ASSPREGEGTQY

V: TRBV18
J: TRBJ1-4
CDR3: ASSRISGTGPPTNEKLF

V: TRBV3-1/TRBV3-2
J: TRBJ2-4
CDR3: ASSPSGRGNIQY

V: TRBV30
J: TRBJ1-2
CDR3: AWTYGAKQGDYGYT

V: TRBV5-1
J: TRBJ2-5
CDR3: ASSLRASGQETQY

V: TRBV28
J: TRBJ2-1
CDR3: ASSLGSGEYNEQF

V: TRBV21-1
J: TRBJ1-1
CDR3: ASSTNRGLQSTEAF

V: TRBV19
J: TRBJ2-5
CDR3: ASSPGEGTGIQETQY

V: TRBV28
J: TRBJ2-3
CDR3: ASSTSRANTQY

V: TRBV19
J: TRBJ2-1
CDR3: ASSISYNEQF

V: TRBV4-2
J: TRBJ2-5
CDR3: ASSQLVAGSQETQY

V: TRBV6-4
J: TRBJ2-5
CDR3: ASSTDRGETQY

V: TRBV6-5
J: TRBJ1-4
CDR3: ASSYTAGVNEKLF

V: TRBV10-3
J: TRBJ1-2
CDR3: AIRSLGGGYT

V: TRBV20-1
J: TRBJ1-5
CDR3: SASPTGVNQPQH

V: TRBV7-8
J: TRBJ2-1
CDR3: ASSLGGFSGRGQF

V: TRBV7-2
J: TRBJ1-2
CDR3: ASSPPGGSYGYT

V: TRBV9
J: TRBJ2-3
CDR3: ASSPQIQGSVVDTQY

V: TRBV29-1
J: TRBJ2-5
CDR3: SVDGAGGIQETQY

V: TRBV13
J: TRBJ2-7
CDR3: ASTVKGVTHEQY

V: TRBV14
J: TRBJ2-3
CDR3: ASSHKLGGTDTQY

V: TRBV13
J: TRBJ1-2
CDR3: ASSLGGTGAAGHYGYT

V: TRBV7-9
J: TRBJ2-1
CDR3: ASSPIFQTGEQF

V: TRBV9
J: TRBJ2-2
CDR3: ASSFGGRAVGELF

V: TRBV28
J: TRBJ1-6
CDR3: ASSSTYPTGGSPLH

V: TRBV2
J: TRBJ1-5
CDR3: ASSASRISNQPQH

V: TRBV3-1/TRBV3-2
J: TRBJ1-1
CDR3: ASSQEGQAPNTEAF

V: TRBV5-4
J: TRBJ1-6
CDR3: ASSIGGTHLNSPLH

V: TRBV28
J: TRBJ1-2
CDR3: ASNSRANYGYT

V: TRBV19
J: TRBJ1-2
CDR3: ASGQNYGYT

V: TRBV9
J: TRBJ2-1
CDR3: ASSAGSITYNEQF

V: TRBV9
J: TRBJ1-2
CDR3: ASSEPHRGYGYT

V: TRBV6-5
J: TRBJ1-1
CDR3: ASSYWQGNTEAF

V: TRBV5-1
J: TRBJ1-1
CDR3: ASSLDTNTEAF

V: TRBV5-1
J: TRBJ2-1
CDR3: ASSPQPTYNEQF

V: TRBV6-1
J: TRBJ1-4
CDR3: ASSAGGTGGHEKLF

V: TRBV4-1
J: TRBJ2-1
CDR3: ASSQVSGNEQF

V: TRBV7-2
J: TRBJ2-5
CDR3: ASSWEYQETQY